This T cell receptor (beta chain) came from a study of CD8+ T cells in alopecia areata. cDNA prepared by RNA extraction and subsequent reverse transcription served as the template for sequencing. The assay was immunoSEQ multiplex PCR, and TCRdb's table has in-frame clones only and misses some. Altogether roughly 5,100 clones are present, under 95% being singletons, with the ten largest covering about 19%. Treatment of the sample: oral pan-JAK inhibitor, 5-10 mg twice daily. From alopecia areata patients, lesional scalp punch biopsies and peripheral blood were collected. V was pared by 0 bases and J by 6 bases, with 16 bases between. This CDR3 has 16 residues. Germline-derived CDR1 and CDR2 are SGHDT and YYEEEE.

The clonotype originates from a human donor with alopecia areata. Sequencing used skin, obtained at week 4, from a patient treated with tofacitinib. The J gene is TRBJ1-5, the V gene TRBV5-6; D is possibly TRBD1 (6 bases). CDR3 sequence (DNA): TGTGCCAGCAGCTTGGATGGGGGGGGCTCGGGTCAGCCCCAGCATTTT. Encoded protein: CASSLDGGGSGQPQHF.